These 3 T cell receptor beta chains came from one sample sequenced in a study of vaccination effects on CD4 cells after COVID-19. What these receptors recognize is not known. Method: immunoSEQ multiplex PCR; TCRdb's copy keeps in-frame clones and lacks some. Of roughly 60,000 clones in the sample, 55% to 75% were seen once. An approximately 10-day culture period preceded the isolation of CD4+ T cells. The sequencing here drew on CD4+ T cells from PBMCs cultured without peptide, taken before COVID-19 vaccination. Every receptor here comes from a human donor who had a prior SARS-CoV-2 infection.

This clone was found a few times. The genes are TRBV9 and TRBJ2-2; D is uncertain. Trimming removed 0 bases from V and 6 bases from J, with 15 bases in between. Germline assignment: CDR1 SGDLS and CDR2 YYNGEE. CDR3 length: 16 residues. CDR3 sequence (DNA): TGTGCCAGCAGCGTAGTCGCTACGACATTGGCCGGGGAGCTGTTTTTT. Translated: CASSVVATTLAGELFF. Supplemented by reference TRBV9 and TRBJ2-2, the full variable domain reads DSGVTQTPKHLITATGQRVTLRCSPRSGDLSVYWYQQSLDQGLQFLIQYYNGEERAKGNILERFSAQQFPDLHSELNLSSLELGDSALYFCASSVVATTLAGELFFGEGSRLTVL.

The chain recombines TRBV6-6 with TRBJ2-7; 10 bases fit TRBD2. Germline-derived CDR1 and CDR2 are MNHNY and SVGAGI (reference sequence). The CDR3 is 14 residues long. The V and J ends lost 8 bases and 5 bases, in that order; junction bases with no gene match: 9. The CDR3 is CASRALAGLNEQYF. CDR3 DNA sequence: TGTGCCAGCCGCGCACTAGCGGGATTGAACGAGCAGTACTTC.

CDR3 DNA: TGTGCCAGCAAGGGGAGGACAGACGAATTTACTGAAGCTTTCTTT. Translation gives CASKGRTDEFTEAFF. The chain carries TRBV7-8 and TRBJ1-1; tentative D call: TRBD1 (6 bases). In germline, CDR1 is SGHVS, CDR2 FQNEAQ. CDR3 size: 15 residues. V lost 7 bases to trimming and J lost 5 bases, with 20 bases between them.